This T cell receptor beta chain was recorded in a study of shared clonotypes between healthy human individuals (TCRdb year 2020). About the full investigation: The cohort comprised a couple of women and a few men aged 18 to 49 years. For each donor, CD4 naive and CD4 memory were each given three plates, CD8 naive was given two plates, and CD8 memory was given one plate. To estimate repertoire size and how much clonotype sharing occurs between individuals, the study deeply sequenced the blood TCR repertoires of five healthy adults. Different laboratories and diverse techniques were used to prepare libraries and sequence TCR repertoires, to increase sequencing depth and limit assay-specific biases. Leukapheresis yielded between about 0.85 and 9 billion PBMCs per donor. Results the study describes overall, beyond this receptor: Because the study included only a small number of donors, the genetic and exposure-history diversity represented was limited. Only blood was sampled, and tissue TCR repertoires likely differ from those in blood. Rarefaction of sorted-subset datasets indicated incomplete sequencing despite the large sequencing depth. Pairwise subsampling indicated that sequencing depth was expected to affect the degree of clonotype sharing among donors. Sharing across several donors was observed for approximately 5% of naive CD4, 3% to 3.5% of naive CD8, roughly 2.3% of memory CD4, and about 0.39% of memory CD8 clonotypes. Clonotypes shared by all four sorted-subset donors showed higher generation probabilities than non-shared clonotypes. Larger estimated clonotype richness was generally found for naive subsets than for memory subsets.

From the cysteine through the phenylalanine, the CDR3 covers 15 amino acids. The CDR3 DNA has 45 bases and is translated from base 1. CDR1 and CDR2 (SGDLS, YYNGEE) derive from the germline V gene. V sheds 0 bases and J sheds 1 base, leaving 10 bases between their ends. Using the deep immunoSEQ assay, TCR CDR3 regions were amplified from genomic DNA by multiplex PCR. For each cell subset, the extracted genomic DNA was distributed evenly across all wells of several immunoSEQ 96-well plates, and each plate served as one replicate. For sorted subsets, 200 to 250 ng genomic DNA, equal to some 30,000 T cell genomes, was loaded into each replicate PCR. The purified libraries were quantified using a Qubit 3.0 fluorometer, sized with a Bioanalyzer 2100, and then quantified again using the KAPA Library Quantification kit. Every immunoSEQ 96-well plate was sequenced on a separate single-read 150-cycle Illumina NextSeq 550 flow cell. Regarding the original processing steps: Because the immunoSEQ output held only junctional sequences and lacked quality scores, the filtering could not match the filtering applied to full-length reads. To assign V/J genes and CDR3, sequences were annotated against IMGT germline references using PyIR, a Python wrapper for IgBLAST v1.9. Reads were filtered out if the reads had weak V/J assignments (E-value above 1e-6), no CDR3, stop codons, out-of-frame junctions, or ambiguous translated residues. A V3J clonotype was defined by an identical inferred V gene, J gene, and CDR3 amino acid sequence. Percentage overlap between repertoires was calculated by dividing the number of shared unique clonotypes by the size of the smaller repertoire. Richness of each repertoire was evaluated using RTK rarefaction, the Chao1 estimator, and Recon v2.1 estimates of unobserved clonotypes. Generation probabilities for all TCRbeta clonotypes obtained by the gDNA method from a handful of donors were computed using OLGA. What TCRdb holds here is the immuneACCESS table cut down to in-frame rearrangements. Part of the clones is not present; checked against another copy, under half of the missing clones reflect an unresolved V gene, and the others are unexplained. V and J calls and clone size are copied from that table; D and trimming were computed from the DNA. The sample profile shows about 1.9 million clones; approximately 92% of them were found once. Around 1.8% of the sample lies in the top ten.

Notes on this clone: Its antigen target is currently unknown. Base qualities are not recorded, but no much larger clone differs from it by a single base.

CD8 naive samples were CD45RO-negative cells positively selected for CCR7, giving a CD45RA+CCR7+ population that excluded TemRA cells. Healthy HIV-negative adults with no recently reported acute infections or vaccinations were included as donors. All donors were Caucasian adults living in Nashville, Tennessee, USA. After blood collection by leukapheresis, PBMCs were isolated using Ficoll-Histopaque density gradient centrifugation and then cryopreserved in the vapor phase of liquid nitrogen. Purity and quantity of every magnetically sorted T cell population were checked by analytical flow cytometry. Genomic DNA was isolated from every sorted fraction and measured by UV absorbance on a Nanodrop 2000c.

The source of this sequence is a man between 18 and 29 years old in good health. Some clones in this sample may be carry-over from other donors' samples. The rearrangement combines TRBV9 with TRBJ2-5; tentative D gene TRBD1, with 5 bases matching. The sample comprised naive CD8+ T cells from PBMCs. Taken with the paper, the label for cell subset or site translates to: CD45RA+CCR7+. The encoded CDR3 is CASSVGAGRQETQYF. The DNA is as follows: TGTGCCAGCAGCGTAGGGGCAGGGCGCCAAGAGACCCAGTACTTC.